Listed here are 20 T cell receptor beta chains from one sample, sequenced in a study of control samples from healthy donors and cancer patients. TCRdb's table, derived via immunoSEQ multiplex PCR, lists solely in-frame clones and lacks some. This table has some 160,000 clones, 75% to 90% appearing once. The sequenced sample was blood. These receptor sequences come from a man younger than 45 in good health.

This rearrangement joins TRBV5-6 to TRBJ1-4; 9 bases line up with TRBD1. Germline loops: CDR1 SGHDT, CDR2 YYEEEE. The trim removed 2 bases at V and 7 bases at J, leaving 3 bases unmatched. The CDR3 runs to 14 residues. CDR3 DNA sequence: TGTGCCAGCAGCTTACAGGGGGCTAGTGAAAAACTGTTTTTT. Amino acid sequence: CASSLQGASEKLFF. The entire variable domain, with the rest obtained from reference TRBV5-6 and TRBJ1-4, is as follows: DAGVTQSPTHLIKTRGQQVTLRCSPKSGHDTVSWYQQALGQGPQFIFQYYEEEERQRGNFPDRFSGHQFPNYSSELNVNALLLGDSALYLCASSLQGASEKLFFGSGTQLSVL.

The chain employs TRBV7-8 and TRBJ1-2, with no clear D. V lost 5 bases and J 4 bases, leaving 11 bases between the germline ends. There are 13 residues in the CDR3. Germline V gene lookup returns CDR1 SGHVS and CDR2 FQNEAQ. The CDR3 coding sequence is TGTGCCAGCAGCATGGCACACACCTATGGCTACACCTTC. It yields the protein CASSMAHTYGYTF.

The chain carries TRBV28 and TRBJ1-1; D gene unclear. Germline CDR1 and CDR2: MDHEN and SYDVKM. This CDR3 is 15 amino acids long. V lost 3 bases and J 1 base, leaving 12 bases between the germline ends. CDR3 sequence reads: CASSLAGLSNTEAFF. CDR3 DNA: TGTGCCAGCAGTTTGGCCGGTCTTTCGAACACTGAAGCTTTCTTT. Full variable domain (outside the CDR3, taken from reference TRBV28 and TRBJ1-1): DVKVTQSSRYLVKRTGEKVFLECVQDMDHENMFWYRQDPGLGLRLIYFSYDVKMKEKGDIPEGYSVSREKKERFSLILESASTNQTSMYLCASSLAGLSNTEAFFGQGTRLTVV.

This sequence joins TRBV21-1 and TRBJ1-5. TRBV21-1 is listed as a pseudogene. This CDR3 is 16 amino acids long. In nucleotides, the CDR3 is TGTGCCAGCAGCTCCCGACCCCGGGGTGGGAATCAGCCCCAGCATTTT. Encoded protein: CASSSRPRGGNQPQHF.

V and J are TRBV7-2 and TRBJ2-3, with D possibly TRBD1 on 6 matching bases. CDR1 is SGHTA, CDR2 FQGNSA, per germline. The CDR3 consists of 15 residues. Deletions cut 2 bases from V and 5 bases from J, with 14 bases between. The CDR3 nucleotides are TGTGCCAGCAGCTTATTAACGCAGGGGTTAGATACGCAGTATTTT. The encoded protein is CASSLLTQGLDTQYF.

This clone was found a few times. The chain recombines TRBV6-4 with TRBJ2-1, with TRBD2 matching over 10 bases. V shed 3 bases, J shed 1 base, and the junction held 0 bases outside the gene matches. This CDR3 spans 15 amino acids. In germline, CDR1 is MRHNA, CDR2 SNTAGT. CDR3 DNA sequence: TGTGCCAGCAGTGAGACTAGCGGGTCCTACAATGAGCAGTTCTTC. This gives the protein CASSETSGSYNEQFF.

The chain combines TRBV6-5 with TRBJ1-2; possibly TRBD1 for D (6 bases). The V and J ends lost 6 bases and 6 bases respectively, with 17 bases between them. The CDR3 spans 14 residues. CDR1 is MNHEY, CDR2 SVGAGI, per germline. The CDR3 here is CASSLTTGFNGYTF. The DNA for the CDR3 is TGTGCCAGCAGCTTAACTACAGGGTTTAATGGCTACACCTTC.

The rearrangement uses TRBV5-4 and TRBJ2-7; 10 bases agree with TRBD1. Per germline, CDR1 SGHNT and CDR2 YYREEE (reference sequence). This CDR3 region has 16 residues. After removal of 3 bases from V and 1 base from J, the junction contained 7 bases not matched to a gene. The CDR3 DNA sequence: TGTGCCAGCAGCTCACGACAGGGGGCTTTATCCTACGAGCAGTACTTC. Translated, it gives CASSSRQGALSYEQYF.

V gene TRBV9 combines with J gene TRBJ2-7; D is possibly TRBD2 (6 bases). V was cut by 1 base and J by 0 bases, with 8 bases left in between. Germline V gene sequence: CDR1 SGDLS, CDR2 YYNGEE. There are 14 residues in the CDR3. As DNA, the CDR3 is TGTGCCAGCAGCGTAACCGGGAGCTCCTACGAGCAGTACTTC. Encoded protein: CASSVTGSSYEQYF.

This sequence joins TRBV7-9 and TRBJ2-7; the D is unclear. Trimming took off 1 base at V and 1 base at J, with 11 bases between the two ends. This CDR3 comprises 15 residues. The germline V gene encodes CDR1 SEHNR and CDR2 FQNEAQ (reference sequence). CDR3 amino acids: CASSLVSIRSYEQYF. CDR3 DNA: TGTGCCAGCAGCTTAGTTTCTATAAGATCCTACGAGCAGTACTTC.

The J gene is TRBJ2-4, the V gene TRBV3-1 (or the pseudogene TRBV3-2); 12 bases are shared with TRBD1. The germline CDR1 and CDR2 sequences are LGHDT and YNNKEL (reference sequence). This CDR3 region has 12 residues. The J segment lost 15 bases and the V segment lost 4 bases, leaving 4 bases of the junction unmatched. The CDR3 nucleotides are TGTGCCAGCAGCCTCAGGGACAGGGGGCTGTACTTC. Translated, it gives CASSLRDRGLYF.

The genes are TRBV15 and TRBJ2-7; weak D call: TRBD2 (5 bases). The germline V gene has CDR1 LNHNV and CDR2 YYDKDF (reference sequence). V lost 0 bases to trimming and J lost 2 bases, with 11 bases between them. The CDR3 is 15 residues long. The chain's CDR3 is CATSRDTGGTYEQYF. The CDR3 bases are TGTGCCACCAGCAGAGATACTGGAGGAACCTACGAGCAGTACTTC.

This CDR3 reads CASTPSAGGTYEQYF. CDR3 nucleotides: TGTGCCAGCACCCCGTCGGCGGGAGGCACCTACGAGCAGTACTTC. The J gene is TRBJ2-7, the V gene TRBV7-2; 8 nucleotides line up with TRBD2. This CDR3 spans 15 amino acids. Germline CDR1 is SGHTA and CDR2 is FQGNSA. The V gene end was trimmed by 7 bases and the J gene end by 2 bases; junction bases not matched to a gene: 10. Based on the CDR3 plus reference TRBV7-2 and TRBJ2-7, the full variable domain is GAGVSQSPSNKVTEKGKDVELRCDPISGHTALYWYRQSLGQGLEFLIYFQGNSAPDKSGLPSDRFSAERTGGSVSTLTIQRTQQEDSAVYLCASTPSAGGTYEQYFGPGTRLTVT.

In this sample, this clone turned up a few times. J is TRBJ1-4 and V is TRBV6-4, with D hard to call. The V gene's germline CDR1 is MRHNA and CDR2 SNTAGT. The CDR3 length is 13 residues. The V end lost 8 bases, the J end lost 7 bases, and 14 bases lay between the germline ends. For the CDR3, the DNA is TGTGCCAGCGTAACAGAGCGTATTGAAAAACTGTTTTTT. This translates into CASVTERIEKLFF.

The chain combines TRBV29-1 with TRBJ2-7, with D hard to call. The CDR3 runs 11 residues. Trimming took 1 base from V and 5 from J, leaving 6 bases between them. CDR1 is SQVTM, CDR2 ANQGSEA, per germline. Here the CDR3 reads CSVEAVNEQYF. For the CDR3, the DNA is TGCAGCGTTGAAGCAGTAAACGAGCAGTACTTC.

The genes are TRBV11-2 and TRBJ1-4, with D unresolved. The CDR3 is 14 amino acids. Trimming left V 0 bases short and J 8 bases short, with 10 bases between. Germline V lookup: CDR1 SGHAT, CDR2 FQNNGV. The CDR3: CASSLDLELEKLFF. CDR3 nucleotide sequence: TGTGCCAGCAGCTTAGACCTGGAGCTCGAAAAACTGTTTTTT. The full variable domain, rest sourced from reference TRBV11-2 and TRBJ1-4, is EAGVAQSPRYKIIEKRQSVAFWCNPISGHATLYWYQQILGQGPKLLIQFQNNGVVDDSQLPKDRFSAERLKGVDSTLKIQPAKLEDSAVYLCASSLDLELEKLFFGSGTQLSVL.

The chain carries TRBV9 and TRBJ2-2; either TRBD1 or TRBD2 may fit D (5 bases each). Germline V gene lookup returns CDR1 SGDLS and CDR2 YYNGEE. V was pared by 0 bases and J by 7 bases, with 10 bases between. There are 14 residues in the CDR3. CDR3 sequence (DNA): TGTGCCAGCAGCGTAGGGGGGTTTCACGGGGAGCTGTTTTTT. Translation gives CASSVGGFHGELFF.

The V call is TRBV5-4, the J call TRBJ2-1; D gene unclear. CDR3 length: 13 residues. V dropped 4 bases and J dropped 10 bases, with 15 bases sitting between them. Germline CDR1 and CDR2: SGHNT and YYREEE (reference sequence). The CDR3 DNA follows: TGTGCCAGCAGCCCCTCGCGCCTGGGGGAGCAGTTCTTC. This gives the protein CASSPSRLGEQFF.

The V call is TRBV4-1, the J call TRBJ2-7; D call uncertain. Trimming cost V 0 bases and J 2 bases, with 11 bases left between them. Germline-derived CDR1 and CDR2 are MGHRA and YSYEKL. The CDR3 has 15 amino acids. The CDR3 DNA sequence: TGCGCCAGCAGCCAAGAGTTTGGCGTAGCCTACGAGCAGTACTTC. This codes for CASSQEFGVAYEQYF.

This chain connects TRBV19 to TRBJ1-1; 7 positions match TRBD1. Germline loops: CDR1 LNHDA, CDR2 SQIVND (reference sequence). The CDR3 sequence is 16 residues long. With 3 bases clipped from V and 5 bases from J, the junction kept 12 bases outside the gene matches. CDR3 sequence (DNA): TGTGCCAGTAGTATGGGCCCTCGACAGGGAAATACTGAAGCTTTCTTT. Translation gives CASSMGPRQGNTEAFF.